This TCR beta chain comes out of a study of blood T cell repertoires in COVID-19. Overall study context: Both acute and convalescent COVID-19 samples were obtained from the United States, Italy and Spain. Nucleic acid was either cDNA or gDNA, and it came from T cells, B-cell-depleted T cells, or PBMCs.

In the original workflow: Using reference gene primer amplification, nucleated cell counts were estimated. The method was immunoSEQ multiplex PCR; TCRdb's version includes in-frame clones alone and lacks a portion of them. For V, J and clone size, that table is used; D and trimming come from the DNA. Counted here are around 57,000 clones, about nine tenths occurring once; the ten biggest clones make up 7% to 9.5%. The germline V gene has CDR1 LNHDA and CDR2 SQIVND (reference sequence). V was pared by 5 bases and J by 4 bases, with 18 bases between. There are 15 residues in the CDR3. This chain joins TRBV19 and TRBJ2-7, with D maybe TRBD2 (6 bases). Specimen: peripheral blood. This sequence was found in a man between 45 and 60 years old with active COVID-19. The CDR3 spells CASSATAMGGYEQYF. CDR3 nucleotides: TGTGCCAGTAGTGCCACAGCGATGGGAGGTTACGAGCAGTACTTC. The whole variable domain, remainder taken from reference TRBV19 and TRBJ2-7, is DGGITQSPKYLFRKEGQNVTLSCEQNLNHDAMYWYRQDPGQGLRLIYYSQIVNDFQKGDIAEGYSVSREKKESFPLTVTSAQKNPTAFYLCASSATAMGGYEQYFGPGTRLTVT.